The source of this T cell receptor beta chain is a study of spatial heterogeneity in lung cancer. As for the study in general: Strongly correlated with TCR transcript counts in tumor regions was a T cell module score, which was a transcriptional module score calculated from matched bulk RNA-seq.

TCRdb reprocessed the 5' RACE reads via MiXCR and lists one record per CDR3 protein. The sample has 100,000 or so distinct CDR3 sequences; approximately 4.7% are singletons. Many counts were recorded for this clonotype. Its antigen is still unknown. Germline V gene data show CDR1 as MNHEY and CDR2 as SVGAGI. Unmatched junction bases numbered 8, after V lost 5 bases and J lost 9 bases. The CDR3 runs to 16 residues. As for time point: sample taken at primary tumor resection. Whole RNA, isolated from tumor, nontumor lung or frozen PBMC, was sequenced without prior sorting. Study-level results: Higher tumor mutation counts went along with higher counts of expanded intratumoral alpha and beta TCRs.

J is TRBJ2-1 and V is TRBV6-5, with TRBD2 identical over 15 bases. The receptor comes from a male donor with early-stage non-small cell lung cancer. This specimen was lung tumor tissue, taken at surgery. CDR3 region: CASSTWTSGRVGEQFF. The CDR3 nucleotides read TGTGCCAGCAGTACCTGGACTAGCGGGAGGGTCGGTGAGCAGTTCTTC.